The 17 T cell receptor beta chains below were found in one sample sequenced in a study of early T cells in non-severe SARS-CoV-2 infection. TCRdb redid the calling of the 5' RACE reads with MiXCR, one entry per CDR3 protein. The sample has 60,000 to 75,000 distinct CDR3 sequences; more than 8% are singletons. The input for sequencing was whole blood, taken at baseline. These receptors were obtained from an adult who was a healthcare worker with PCR-confirmed SARS-CoV-2 infection or an uninfected control (not recorded which).

This clonotype appeared many times. The chain couples TRBV12-3 or TRBV12-4 to TRBJ2-2; 11 bases agree with TRBD2. Losses at the gene ends were 7 bases for V and 4 bases for J; bases not matched to a gene: 14. The CDR3 consists of 18 residues. CDR3 coding DNA: TGTGCCAGCACCGCGTGGGCTAGCGGGAGGTACGGCACCGGGGAGCTGTTTTTT. Its translation is CASTAWASGRYGTGELFF.

V usage is TRBV28 and J usage is TRBJ1-2, with D maybe TRBD1 (5 bases). Trimming cost V 3 bases and J 6 bases, with 20 bases left between them. Germline CDR1 reads MDHEN; CDR2 reads SYDVKM. This CDR3 is built from 16 residues. The CDR3 here is CASSFTGTQLTNGYTF. The CDR3 coding sequence is TGTGCCAGCAGTTTTACCGGGACCCAATTAACTAATGGCTACACCTTC.

This clonotype was counted only a few times. The chain has TRBV6-2 or TRBV6-3 and TRBJ1-5, with a possible D match to TRBD1 (5 bases). In germline, CDR1 is MNHEY, CDR2 SVGEGT. The CDR3 sequence is 15 residues long. Trimming shortened V by 6 bases and J by 2 bases, and 14 bases separated the two germline ends. The CDR3 region is CASRTQGGGNQPQHF. CDR3 sequence (DNA): TGTGCCAGCAGAACCCAGGGTGGCGGCAATCAGCCCCAGCATTTT.

This clonotype was seen at least ten times. The chain employs TRBV9 and TRBJ2-7; 7 nucleotides agree with TRBD1. Germline CDR1 SGDLS, CDR2 YYNGEE. V lost 0 bases to trimming and J lost 3 bases; unmatched junction nucleotides: 6. CDR3 length: 15 amino acids. The CDR3 DNA follows: TGTGCCAGCAGCGTAGGGACAGGACGGAGCTACGAGCAGTACTTC. It specifies CASSVGTGRSYEQYF.

This clonotype was seen at least ten times. This chain connects TRBV14 to TRBJ2-2, with TRBD2 identical over 15 bases. The germline V gene encodes CDR1 SGHDN and CDR2 FVKESK. Trimming cost V 0 bases and J 6 bases; bases outside gene matches: 8. This CDR3 is 19 amino acids long. The CDR3 protein is CASSQEWTSGRAFAGELFF. The CDR3 DNA reads as TGTGCCAGCAGCCAAGAATGGACTAGCGGGAGGGCCTTTGCCGGGGAGCTGTTTTTT.

This clonotype occurred once. J is TRBJ1-1 and V is TRBV20-1; D is unresolved. The germline gives CDR1 DFQATT, CDR2 SNEGSKA (reference sequence). Trimming took off 1 base at V and 2 bases at J, with 8 bases between the two ends. The CDR3 is 13 amino acids. CDR3 DNA: TGCAGTGCTAGAGTCCCAGGAAACACTGAAGCTTTCTTT. Translating it yields CSARVPGNTEAFF.

The J gene is TRBJ1-1, the V gene TRBV20-1; 10 bases agree with TRBD1. CDR3 length: 16 residues. Germline V gene lookup returns CDR1 DFQATT and CDR2 SNEGSKA (reference sequence). V lost 1 base and J lost 10; bases outside the gene matches: 15. Here the CDR3 reads CSARVGGQGMLNRAFF. Written as DNA, the CDR3 is TGCAGTGCTAGAGTGGGGGGACAGGGGATGCTAAACCGAGCTTTCTTT.

In its sample, this clonotype was seen a few times. The chain employs TRBV6-5 and TRBJ2-7, with a weak D call TRBD2 (5 bases). The CDR3 has 15 amino acids. The V end lost 0 bases, the J end lost 4 bases, and 13 bases lay between the germline ends. CDR1 and CDR2 from the germline V gene are MNHEY and SVGAGI. CDR3: CASSYSFGRGYEQYF. CDR3 sequence (DNA): TGTGCCAGCAGTTACTCGTTCGGGCGAGGGTACGAGCAGTACTTC.

This clonotype occurred many times. V is TRBV2 and J is TRBJ1-2, with unresolved D. CDR1 is SNHLY, CDR2 FYNNEI, per germline. CDR3 length equals 13 residues. V was shortened by 3 bases and J by 1 base, with 6 bases between the two germline ends. CDR3 sequence: CASSEDFNYGYTF. CDR3 in DNA: TGTGCCAGCAGTGAGGATTTTAACTATGGCTACACCTTC.

The chain carries TRBV24-1 and TRBJ2-7; D is perhaps TRBD2 (5 bases). Trimming stripped 3 bases from V and 7 bases from J, with 12 bases between. CDR1 and CDR2 (germline): KGHDR, SFDVKD. This CDR3 is 13 amino acids long. The chain's CDR3 is CATSDPSRGEQYF. CDR3 nucleotide sequence: TGTGCCACCAGTGATCCTTCCCGAGGGGAGCAGTACTTC.

This clonotype occurred a few times. This sequence joins TRBV5-6 and TRBJ1-6, with D unclear. V shed 4 bases and J shed 9 bases, with 14 bases lying between them. The CDR3 totals 14 residues. Germline CDR1 is SGHDT and CDR2 is YYEEEE. In DNA form, the CDR3 reads TGTGCCAGCAGCGAGGATTTCAGGTCTTCACCCCTCCACTTT. Encoded protein: CASSEDFRSSPLHF. The entire variable domain, with the rest obtained from reference TRBV5-6 and TRBJ1-6, is as follows: DAGVTQSPTHLIKTRGQQVTLRCSPKSGHDTVSWYQQALGQGPQFIFQYYEEEERQRGNFPDRFSGHQFPNYSSELNVNALLLGDSALYLCASSEDFRSSPLHFGNGTRLTVT.

The sample holds many counts of this clonotype. The chain employs TRBV29-1 and TRBJ2-5, with unresolved D. V lost 5 bases, J lost 5 bases, and 6 bases lay in between. Germline V gives CDR1 SQVTM, CDR2 ANQGSEA. This CDR3 is built from 10 residues. The CDR3, as DNA: TGCAGCGTTTTATATGAGACCCAGTACTTC. As protein: CSVLYETQYF.

The chain carries TRBV6-5 and TRBJ1-2, with D perhaps TRBD1 (5 bases). V lost 6 bases and J 2 bases, leaving 13 bases between the germline ends. The CDR3 has 14 residues. Per the germline V gene, CDR1 is MNHEY and CDR2 is SVGAGI. CDR3 DNA sequence: TGTGCCAGCAGCAGGGCACTCCCAAACTATGGCTACACCTTC. It is translated as CASSRALPNYGYTF.

This chain connects TRBV28 to TRBJ2-3; 8 bases match TRBD2. J was trimmed by 1 base and V by 5 bases; bases with no gene match: 11. This CDR3 has 17 amino acids. CDR1 is MDHEN and CDR2 is SYDVKM in the germline V gene. CDR3 nucleotide sequence: TGTGCCAGCAGTCCCATACAGGGACTAGTCCGCACAGATACGCAGTATTTT. This encodes CASSPIQGLVRTDTQYF.

At least ten counts were recorded for this clonotype. The chain carries TRBV27 and TRBJ2-1; 10 nucleotides match TRBD2. Losses at the gene ends were 2 bases for V and 3 bases for J; bases not matched to a gene: 4. The CDR3 sequence is 16 residues long. In germline, CDR1 is MNHEY, CDR2 SMNVEV (reference sequence). CDR3 protein: CASSLRLAGHYNEQFF. The CDR3 nucleotides are TGTGCCAGCAGTTTACGACTAGCGGGCCACTACAATGAGCAGTTCTTC.

In its sample, this clonotype was seen many times. The chain couples TRBV28 to TRBJ1-1, with D possibly matching TRBD1 (5 bases). This CDR3 has 13 residues. V lost 3 bases, J lost 2 bases, and 7 bases lay in between. From germline, CDR1 is MDHEN and CDR2 SYDVKM. CDR3 in amino acids: CASSFQGNTEAFF. As DNA, the CDR3 is TGTGCCAGCAGTTTCCAGGGAAACACTGAAGCTTTCTTT.

This clonotype was counted at least ten times. This chain joins TRBV10-3 and TRBJ2-3, with 8 bases matching TRBD1. The CDR3 has 14 amino acids. Trimming cost V 5 bases and J 3 bases; bases outside gene matches: 4. Germline-derived CDR1 and CDR2 are ENHRY and SYGVKD. This CDR3 reads CAISQDRVTDTQYF. DNA of the CDR3: TGTGCCATCAGTCAGGACAGGGTAACAGATACGCAGTATTTT.